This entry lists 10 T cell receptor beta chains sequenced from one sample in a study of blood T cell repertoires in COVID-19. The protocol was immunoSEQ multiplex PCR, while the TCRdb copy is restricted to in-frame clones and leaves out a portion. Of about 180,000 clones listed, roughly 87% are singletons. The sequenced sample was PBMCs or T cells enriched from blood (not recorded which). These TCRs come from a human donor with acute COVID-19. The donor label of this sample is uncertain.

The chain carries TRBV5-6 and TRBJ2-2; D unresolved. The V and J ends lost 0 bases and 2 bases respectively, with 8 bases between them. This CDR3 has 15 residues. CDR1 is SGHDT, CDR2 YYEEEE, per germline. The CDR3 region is CASSLGQRNTGELFF. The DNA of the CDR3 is TGTGCCAGCAGCTTGGGACAACGAAACACCGGGGAGCTGTTTTTT.

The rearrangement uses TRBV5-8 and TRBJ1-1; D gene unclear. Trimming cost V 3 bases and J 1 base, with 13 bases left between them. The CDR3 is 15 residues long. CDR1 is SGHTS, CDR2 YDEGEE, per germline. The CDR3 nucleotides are TGTGCCAGCAGCTCCCGACAAAGGCCGAACACTGAAGCTTTCTTT. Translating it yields CASSSRQRPNTEAFF.

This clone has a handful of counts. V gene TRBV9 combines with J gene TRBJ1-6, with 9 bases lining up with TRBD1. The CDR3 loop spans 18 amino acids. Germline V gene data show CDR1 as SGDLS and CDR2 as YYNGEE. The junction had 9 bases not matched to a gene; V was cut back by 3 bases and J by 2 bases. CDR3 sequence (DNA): TGTGCCAGCAGCGGCCTGTCGGACAGGGGTGCCTATAATTCACCCCTCCACTTT. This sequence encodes CASSGLSDRGAYNSPLHF.

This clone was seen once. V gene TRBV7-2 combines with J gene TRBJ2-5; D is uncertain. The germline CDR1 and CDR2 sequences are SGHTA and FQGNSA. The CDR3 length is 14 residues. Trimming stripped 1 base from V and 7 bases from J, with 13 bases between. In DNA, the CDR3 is TGTGCCAGCAGCTTAGACCAGGCTTTTTGGACCCAGTACTTC. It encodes CASSLDQAFWTQYF.

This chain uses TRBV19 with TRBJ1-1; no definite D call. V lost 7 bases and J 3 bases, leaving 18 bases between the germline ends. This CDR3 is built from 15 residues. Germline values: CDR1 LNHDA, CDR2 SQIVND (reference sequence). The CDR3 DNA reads TGTGCCAGTACCCCTTACGGGATAAGAGACACTGAAGCTTTCTTT. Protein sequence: CASTPYGIRDTEAFF. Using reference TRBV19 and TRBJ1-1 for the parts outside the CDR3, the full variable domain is DGGITQSPKYLFRKEGQNVTLSCEQNLNHDAMYWYRQDPGQGLRLIYYSQIVNDFQKGDIAEGYSVSREKKESFPLTVTSAQKNPTAFYLCASTPYGIRDTEAFFGQGTRLTVV.

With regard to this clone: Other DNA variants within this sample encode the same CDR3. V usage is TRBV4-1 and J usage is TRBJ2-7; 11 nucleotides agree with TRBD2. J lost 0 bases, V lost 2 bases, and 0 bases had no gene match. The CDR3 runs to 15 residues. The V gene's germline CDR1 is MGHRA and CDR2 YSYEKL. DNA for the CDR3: TGCGCCAGCAGCCAACTAGCGGGGGGCTCCTACGAGCAGTACTTC. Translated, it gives CASSQLAGGSYEQYF.

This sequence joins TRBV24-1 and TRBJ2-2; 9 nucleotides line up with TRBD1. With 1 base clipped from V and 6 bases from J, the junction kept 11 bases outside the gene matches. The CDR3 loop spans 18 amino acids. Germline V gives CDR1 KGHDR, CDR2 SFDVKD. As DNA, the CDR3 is TGTGCCACCAGTGATTTCCCGGGGACAGGGATGGTAGCCGGGGAGCTGTTTTTT. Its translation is CATSDFPGTGMVAGELFF.

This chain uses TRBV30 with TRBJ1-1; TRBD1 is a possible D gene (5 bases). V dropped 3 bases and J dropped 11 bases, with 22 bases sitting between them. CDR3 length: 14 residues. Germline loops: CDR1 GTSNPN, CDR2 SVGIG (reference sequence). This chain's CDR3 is CAWRPYSGGIFAFF. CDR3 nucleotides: TGTGCCTGGAGACCCTATAGCGGGGGAATATTTGCTTTCTTT.

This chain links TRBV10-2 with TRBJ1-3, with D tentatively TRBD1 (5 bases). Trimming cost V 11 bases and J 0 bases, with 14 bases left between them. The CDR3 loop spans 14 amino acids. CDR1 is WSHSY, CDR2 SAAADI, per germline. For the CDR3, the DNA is TGCGCCGGGGCTCGGGAGGGCTCTGGAAACACCATATATTTT. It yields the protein CAGAREGSGNTIYF.

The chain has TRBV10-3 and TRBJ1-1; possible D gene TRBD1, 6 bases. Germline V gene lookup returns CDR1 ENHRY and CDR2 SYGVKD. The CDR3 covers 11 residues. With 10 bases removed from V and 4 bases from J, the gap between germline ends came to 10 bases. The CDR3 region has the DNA TGTGCCACGGACAGTGGCACTGAAGCTTTCTTT. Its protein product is CATDSGTEAFF.